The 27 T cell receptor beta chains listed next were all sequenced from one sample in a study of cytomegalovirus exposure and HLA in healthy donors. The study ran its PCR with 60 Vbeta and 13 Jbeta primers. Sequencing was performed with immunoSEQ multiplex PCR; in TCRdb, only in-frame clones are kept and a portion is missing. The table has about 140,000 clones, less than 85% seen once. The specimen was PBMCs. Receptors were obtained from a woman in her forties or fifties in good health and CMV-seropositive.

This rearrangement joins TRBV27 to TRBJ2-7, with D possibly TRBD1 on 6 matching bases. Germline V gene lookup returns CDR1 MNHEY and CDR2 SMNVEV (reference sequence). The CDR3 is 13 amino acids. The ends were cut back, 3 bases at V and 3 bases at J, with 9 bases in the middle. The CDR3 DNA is TGTGCCAGCAGTTTCACAGGGTTCTACGAGCAGTACTTC. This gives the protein CASSFTGFYEQYF.

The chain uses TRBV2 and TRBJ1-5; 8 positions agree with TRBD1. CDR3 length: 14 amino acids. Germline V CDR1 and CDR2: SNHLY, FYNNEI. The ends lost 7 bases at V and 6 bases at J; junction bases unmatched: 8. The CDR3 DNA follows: TGTGCCAGCACCGGGACAGGAGGGGGTCAGCCCCAGCATTTT. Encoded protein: CASTGTGGGQPQHF.

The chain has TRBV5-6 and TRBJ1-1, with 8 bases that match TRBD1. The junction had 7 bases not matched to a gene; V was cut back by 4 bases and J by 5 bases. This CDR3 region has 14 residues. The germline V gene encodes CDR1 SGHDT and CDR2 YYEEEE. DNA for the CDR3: TGTGCCAGCAGCCAAAACAGGGGGTGGACTGAAGCTTTCTTT. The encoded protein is CASSQNRGWTEAFF. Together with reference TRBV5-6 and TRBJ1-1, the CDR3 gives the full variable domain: DAGVTQSPTHLIKTRGQQVTLRCSPKSGHDTVSWYQQALGQGPQFIFQYYEEEERQRGNFPDRFSGHQFPNYSSELNVNALLLGDSALYLCASSQNRGWTEAFFGQGTRLTVV.

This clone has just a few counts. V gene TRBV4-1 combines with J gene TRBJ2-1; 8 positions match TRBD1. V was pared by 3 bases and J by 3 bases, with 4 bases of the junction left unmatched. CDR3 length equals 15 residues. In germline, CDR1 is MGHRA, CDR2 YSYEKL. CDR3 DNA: TGCGCCAGCAGCCATAGACAGGGGAACTACAATGAGCAGTTCTTC. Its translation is CASSHRQGNYNEQFF.

The CDR3 is CASSFGAGGRTDTQYF. The CDR3 nucleotides are TGTGCCAGCAGCTTTGGGGCGGGGGGGCGCACAGATACGCAGTATTTT. V is TRBV7-2 and J is TRBJ2-3; 9 bases are shared with TRBD2. With V trimmed by 3 bases and J by 1 base, 5 bases remained unmatched. Germline CDR1 is SGHTA and CDR2 is FQGNSA. This CDR3 is built from 16 residues. Filled out from reference TRBV7-2 and TRBJ2-3, the complete variable domain reads GAGVSQSPSNKVTEKGKDVELRCDPISGHTALYWYRQSLGQGLEFLIYFQGNSAPDKSGLPSDRFSAERTGGSVSTLTIQRTQQEDSAVYLCASSFGAGGRTDTQYFGPGTRLTVL.

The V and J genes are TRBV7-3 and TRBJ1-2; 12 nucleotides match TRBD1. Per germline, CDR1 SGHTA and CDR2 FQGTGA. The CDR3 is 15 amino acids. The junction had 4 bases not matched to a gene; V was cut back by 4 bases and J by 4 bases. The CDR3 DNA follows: TGTGCCAGCAGCTCGGGACAGGGGGCAGCCTATGGCTACACCTTC. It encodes CASSSGQGAAYGYTF.

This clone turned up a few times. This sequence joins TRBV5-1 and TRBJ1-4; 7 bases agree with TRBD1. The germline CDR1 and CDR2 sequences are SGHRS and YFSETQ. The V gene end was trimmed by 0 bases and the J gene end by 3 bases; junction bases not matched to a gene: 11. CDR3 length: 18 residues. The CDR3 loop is CASSLAQTWGTANEKLFF. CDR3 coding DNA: TGCGCCAGCAGCTTGGCCCAAACCTGGGGGACAGCTAATGAAAAACTGTTTTTT.

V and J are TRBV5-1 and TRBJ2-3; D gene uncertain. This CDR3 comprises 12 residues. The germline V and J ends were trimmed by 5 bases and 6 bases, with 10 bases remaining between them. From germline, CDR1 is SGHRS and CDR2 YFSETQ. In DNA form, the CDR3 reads TGCGCCAGCAGGATTGGGCGTGATACGCAGTATTTT. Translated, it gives CASRIGRDTQYF. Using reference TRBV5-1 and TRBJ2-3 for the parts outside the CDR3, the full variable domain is KAGVTQTPRYLIKTRGQQVTLSCSPISGHRSVSWYQQTPGQGLQFLFEYFSETQRNKGNFPGRFSGRQFSNSRSEMNVSTLELGDSALYLCASRIGRDTQYFGPGTRLTVL.

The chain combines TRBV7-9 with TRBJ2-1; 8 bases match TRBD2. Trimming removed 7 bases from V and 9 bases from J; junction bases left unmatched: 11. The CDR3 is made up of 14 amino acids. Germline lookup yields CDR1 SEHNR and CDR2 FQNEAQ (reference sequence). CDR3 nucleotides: TGTGCCAGCAAGCGCGGCGGGGGGTCCAGTGAGCAGTTCTTC. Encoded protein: CASKRGGGSSEQFF.

The chain's CDR3 is CASSLEGSGGFDTQYF. CDR3 sequence (DNA): TGTGCCAGCAGCTTAGAGGGTAGCGGGGGTTTTGATACGCAGTATTTT. The chain recombines TRBV7-6 with TRBJ2-3, with TRBD2 matching 9 bases. Trimming removed 1 base from V and 6 bases from J; junction bases left unmatched: 8. The length of the CDR3 is 16 residues. The germline CDR1 and CDR2 sequences are SGHVS and FNYEAQ.

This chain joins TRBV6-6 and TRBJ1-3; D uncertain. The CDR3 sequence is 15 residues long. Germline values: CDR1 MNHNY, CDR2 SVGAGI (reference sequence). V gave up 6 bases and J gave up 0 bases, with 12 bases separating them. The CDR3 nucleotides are TGTGCCAGCAGCTCTTCACACGACTCTGGAAACACCATATATTTT. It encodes CASSSSHDSGNTIYF.

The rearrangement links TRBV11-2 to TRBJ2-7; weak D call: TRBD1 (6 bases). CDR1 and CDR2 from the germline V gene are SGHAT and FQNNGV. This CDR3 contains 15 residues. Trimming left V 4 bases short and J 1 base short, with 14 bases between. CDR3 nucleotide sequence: TGTGCCAGCAGCTCCTTAAGGGGGAAGTCCTACGAGCAGTACTTC. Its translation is CASSSLRGKSYEQYF.

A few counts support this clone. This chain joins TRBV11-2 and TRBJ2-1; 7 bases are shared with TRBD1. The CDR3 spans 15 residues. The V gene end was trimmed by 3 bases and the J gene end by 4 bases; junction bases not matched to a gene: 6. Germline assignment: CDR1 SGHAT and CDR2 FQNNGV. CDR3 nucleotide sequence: TGTGCCAGCAGCTTCGGGGACAGACAGTACAATGAGCAGTTCTTC. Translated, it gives CASSFGDRQYNEQFF.

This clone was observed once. The CDR3 sequence: CASSPRAGNGDTEAFF. The CDR3 bases are TGTGCCAGCAGCCCCCGGGCAGGGAATGGGGACACTGAAGCTTTCTTT. The chain carries TRBV9 and TRBJ1-1; D perhaps matches TRBD1 (5 bases). This CDR3 region has 16 residues. CDR1 is SGDLS, CDR2 YYNGEE, per germline. Trimming pared 4 bases from V and 3 bases from J, leaving 19 bases between.

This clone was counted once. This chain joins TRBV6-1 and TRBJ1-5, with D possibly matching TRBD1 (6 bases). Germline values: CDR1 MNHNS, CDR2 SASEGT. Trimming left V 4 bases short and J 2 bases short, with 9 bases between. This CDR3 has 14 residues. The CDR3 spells CASSAAGGNQPQHF. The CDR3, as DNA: TGTGCCAGCAGTGCAGCAGGGGGCAATCAGCCCCAGCATTTT.

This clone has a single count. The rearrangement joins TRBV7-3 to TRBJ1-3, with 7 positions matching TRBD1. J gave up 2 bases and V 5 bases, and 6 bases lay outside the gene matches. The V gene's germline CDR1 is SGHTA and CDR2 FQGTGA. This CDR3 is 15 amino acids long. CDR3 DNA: TGTGCCAGCAGCCCCGACAGGGTCGCTGGAAACACCATATATTTT. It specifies CASSPDRVAGNTIYF.

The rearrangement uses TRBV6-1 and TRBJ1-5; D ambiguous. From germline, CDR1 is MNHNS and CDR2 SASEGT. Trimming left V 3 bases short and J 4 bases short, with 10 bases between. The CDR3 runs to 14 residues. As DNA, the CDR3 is TGTGCCAGCAGTGACCAACCTAGGAATCAGCCCCAGCATTTT. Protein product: CASSDQPRNQPQHF.

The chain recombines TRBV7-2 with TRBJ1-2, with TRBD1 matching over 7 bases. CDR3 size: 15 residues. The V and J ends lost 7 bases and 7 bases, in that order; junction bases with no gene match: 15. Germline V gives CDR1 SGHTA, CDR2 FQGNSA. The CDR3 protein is CASILNSGTDSGYTF. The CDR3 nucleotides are TGTGCCAGCATTCTAAACTCCGGGACAGATAGTGGCTACACCTTC.

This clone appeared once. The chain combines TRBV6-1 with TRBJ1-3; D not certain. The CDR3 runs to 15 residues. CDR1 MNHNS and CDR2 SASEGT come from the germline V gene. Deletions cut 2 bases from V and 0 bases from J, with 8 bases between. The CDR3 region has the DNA TGTGCCAGCAGTGAAAACAGTATCTCTGGAAACACCATATATTTT. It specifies CASSENSISGNTIYF.

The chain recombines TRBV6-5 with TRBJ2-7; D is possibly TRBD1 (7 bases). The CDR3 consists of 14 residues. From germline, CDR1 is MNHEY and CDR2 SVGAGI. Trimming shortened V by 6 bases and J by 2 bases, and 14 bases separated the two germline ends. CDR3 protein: CASSRGTEAYEQYF. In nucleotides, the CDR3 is TGTGCCAGCAGCCGCGGGACAGAGGCCTACGAGCAGTACTTC.

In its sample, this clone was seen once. CDR3: CATSREGGPGTEAFF. The CDR3 nucleotides read TGTGCCACCAGCAGAGAGGGGGGGCCGGGCACTGAAGCTTTCTTT. The chain carries TRBV15 and TRBJ1-1; a weak D match, TRBD1 (6 bases). This CDR3 has 15 amino acids. The V end was cut by 0 bases, the J end by 4 bases, with 12 bases between. CDR1 LNHNV and CDR2 YYDKDF come from the germline V gene (reference sequence).

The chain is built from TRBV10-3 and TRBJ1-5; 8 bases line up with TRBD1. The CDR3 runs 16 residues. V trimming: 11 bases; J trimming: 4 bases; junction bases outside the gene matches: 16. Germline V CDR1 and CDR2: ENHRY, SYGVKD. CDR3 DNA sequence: TGTGCCGTCTTGGGGACAGGTTCGCGGATTAATCAGCCCCAGCATTTT. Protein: CAVLGTGSRINQPQHF.

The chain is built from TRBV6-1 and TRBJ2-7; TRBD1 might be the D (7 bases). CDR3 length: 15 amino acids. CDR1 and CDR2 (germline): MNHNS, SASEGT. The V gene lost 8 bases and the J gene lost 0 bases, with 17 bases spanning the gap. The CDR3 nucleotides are TGTGCCAGCTTTGAGGGGGCGGGGAGCTCCTACGAGCAGTACTTC. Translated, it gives CASFEGAGSSYEQYF.

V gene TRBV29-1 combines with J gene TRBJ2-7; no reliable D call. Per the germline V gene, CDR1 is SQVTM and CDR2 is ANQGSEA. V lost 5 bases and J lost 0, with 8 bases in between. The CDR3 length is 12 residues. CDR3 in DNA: TGCAGCGTTCTTGCCAGCTCCTACGAGCAGTACTTC. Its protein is CSVLASSYEQYF.

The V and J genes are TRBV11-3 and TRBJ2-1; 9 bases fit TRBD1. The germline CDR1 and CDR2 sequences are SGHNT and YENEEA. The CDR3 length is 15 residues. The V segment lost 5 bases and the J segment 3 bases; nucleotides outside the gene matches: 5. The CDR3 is CASSRPGQGYNEQFF. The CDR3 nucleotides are TGTGCCAGCAGCCGACCGGGACAGGGCTACAATGAGCAGTTCTTC.

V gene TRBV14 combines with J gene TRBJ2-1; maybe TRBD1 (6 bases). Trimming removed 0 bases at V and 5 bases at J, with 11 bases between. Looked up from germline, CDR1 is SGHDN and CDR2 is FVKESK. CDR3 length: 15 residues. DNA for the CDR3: TGTGCCAGCAGCCAAGATCAGGGGTACCACAATGAGCAGTTCTTC. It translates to CASSQDQGYHNEQFF.

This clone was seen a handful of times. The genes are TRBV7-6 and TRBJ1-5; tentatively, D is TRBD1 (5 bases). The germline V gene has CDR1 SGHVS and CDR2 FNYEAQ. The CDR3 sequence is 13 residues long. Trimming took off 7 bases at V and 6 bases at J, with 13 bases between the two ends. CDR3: CASTNRRGQPQHF. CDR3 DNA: TGTGCCAGCACCAACAGGCGTGGTCAGCCCCAGCATTTT.